The entry that follows covers one TCR beta chain sequence. The antigen this receptor binds is unknown. Base qualities are not recorded, but no much larger clone differs from it by a single base. Inclusive of the bounding cysteine and phenylalanine, the CDR3 is 15 residues long. The only DNA kept is the CDR3, 45 bases in frame from the first base. Trimming at the junction amounts to 3 bases on V and 6 bases on J, and the germline ends lie 19 bases apart. The germline V gene encodes CDR1 DFQATT and CDR2 SNEGSKA (reference sequence). The donors were some 36 Caucasian individuals from Russia, aged roughly 6 to 90 years, who were systemically healthy. Each donor gave about 11 milliliters of peripheral blood, drawn into EDTA-treated Vacutainer tubes. Ficoll-Paque density-gradient centrifugation was used to isolate PBMCs, with at least 7 million per sample. Trizol reagent was used to extract total RNA from the PBMCs, yielding at least 5 micrograms per sample. The percentages of naive CD45RAhigh/CD27high T cells were determined by flow cytometry on a PBMC aliquot from every donor.

Library construction relied on 5' RACE. The listed sequencing device is Illumina HiSeq 2500. The second PCR ran for roughly 6 to 11 cycles and used a J-beta primer mix along with a sample-barcoded 5' primer. A template-switch 5' adaptor carrying 12 random nucleotides introduced a unique molecular identifier onto each TCR beta cDNA molecule. Each sample yielded at least 2.5 million CDR3-containing paired-end reads. The Mint cDNA synthesis kit, primed by a TRBC-specific oligonucleotide, was used to synthesize first-strand cDNA from all RNA. Following uracil-DNA glycosylase treatment, a first 18-cycle PCR with universal primers M1SS and BC2_uni_R was performed on all cDNA. The authors' pipeline ran thus. Each sample was normalized by randomly selecting 1 million high-quality reads, each carrying a distinct molecular identifier. Reads sharing molecular identifiers were discarded rather than binned into consensus sequences. MiTCR, set to a Q25 quality threshold and the strictest error-elimination algorithm, was used for CDR3 identification, clonotype clustering and error correction. A nonparametric unseen species model with Euler transformation was used to estimate a lower bound on total TCR beta diversity. The public reads were reanalyzed by TCRdb: fastp trimming at Q25, MiXCR alignment, in-frame beta chains only. Under each unique CDR3 protein, matching rows form one entry showing the most common genes and DNA. TCRdb, not the authors, supplied the V and J calls. For this sample there are about 1.5 million distinct CDR3 sequences; roughly 43% appear just once. Together, the top ten hold 4% of the sample.

These data belong to a study of blood T cells in healthy people across ages (dated by TCRdb to between 2014 and 2017). Turning to the overall study: In model experiments, template switching captured roughly one uniquely barcoded TCR beta cDNA molecule for every two T cells. Donors were grouped into four age groups: young (average approximately 16 years), middle-aged (about 40), aged (around 60) and long-lived (about 89). Two additional independent replicas of 1 million unique cDNA reads from the same blood draw were analyzed for two donors (one aged 18 to 30 and one aged 80 or older). To track age-related changes in TCR beta repertoire diversity, the study relied on deep sequencing normalized with unique cDNA molecular identifiers. Donors of different ages were randomly distributed across sequencing lanes to avoid experimental bias.

Here is what the overall study found, with its caveats: Compared with the aged group, the long-lived group had more naive CD4+ T cells, fewer expanded clones and increased TCR diversity, a pattern suggesting age selection. As age increased, observed TCR beta diversity per million T cells dropped in a roughly linear way, and a significant reduction was already evident by age around 41. A strong correlation was found between observed TCR beta diversity and the percentage of naive T cells measured by flow cytometry. Total diversity estimates from one million sequenced T cells were considered lower bounds and underestimates. Because donor CMV infection status was unknown, age-related changes in expanded clonotypes were potentially confounded. Bulk unsorted PBMC profiling prevented conclusive comparison of naive and antigen-experienced compartments.

This TCR came from a young woman in good health. The sequence is built from TRBV20-1 and TRBJ2-3, with the D gene tentatively TRBD1 or TRBD2, based on 5 matching bases in each. Material: blood. DNA sequence: TGCAGTGCTAGTGACCCGGGACGCGCTCCCGATACGCAGTATTTT. The encoded protein is CSASDPGRAPDTQYF.